One and the same sample provided the 20 T cell receptor beta chains below, sequenced in a study of identical twins. In TCRdb, the 5' RACE reads were re-called with MiXCR into one record per CDR3 protein. The sample contains 1,800,000 or so distinct CDR3 sequences, 25% to 35% of which appear only once. The sequencing input was cord blood. These receptors were obtained from a newborn girl in good health.

This clonotype was detected only a few times. This chain links TRBV3-1 with TRBJ2-5; D gene unclear. Trimming stripped 5 bases from V and 2 bases from J, with 15 bases between. The CDR3 has 15 amino acids. Per germline, CDR1 LGHDT and CDR2 YNNKEL (reference sequence). Here the CDR3 reads CASSSQRVLQETQYF. DNA for the CDR3: TGTGCCAGCAGCAGCCAAAGAGTACTTCAAGAGACCCAGTACTTC.

The chain carries TRBV20-1 and TRBJ2-1; 9 bases map to TRBD2. Losses at the gene ends were 6 bases for V and 8 bases for J; bases not matched to a gene: 20. The CDR3 totals 17 residues. CDR1 is DFQATT, CDR2 SNEGSKA, per germline (reference sequence). CDR3 region: CSAIGQMISGGLYEQFF. In nucleotides, the CDR3 is TGCAGTGCCATTGGGCAGATGATTAGCGGGGGTCTCTATGAGCAGTTCTTC.

The rearrangement uses TRBV5-1 and TRBJ2-3; a possible D gene is TRBD1 (7 bases). Germline CDR1 is SGHRS and CDR2 is YFSETQ. CDR3 length: 15 residues. Trimming shortened V by 5 bases and J by 0 bases, and 13 bases separated the two germline ends. DNA for the CDR3: TGCGCCAGCAGGGCGGGACAGCCTAGCACAGATACGCAGTATTTT. This sequence encodes CASRAGQPSTDTQYF.

This clonotype was detected many times. This chain joins TRBV6-5 and TRBJ2-7; D gene uncertain. Germline lookup yields CDR1 MNHEY and CDR2 SVGAGI. There are 13 residues in the CDR3. V gave up 2 bases and J gave up 3 bases, with 8 bases separating them. The CDR3 DNA reads TGTGCCAGCAGTTACGAGGACGGCTACGAGCAGTACTTC. This codes for CASSYEDGYEQYF.

In its sample, this clonotype was seen a few times. CDR3 loop: CSASEGLAHEQYF. The DNA of the CDR3 is TGCAGTGCTAGCGAGGGACTAGCCCACGAGCAGTACTTC. The chain carries TRBV20-1 and TRBJ2-7, with 9 positions matching TRBD2. This CDR3 comprises 13 residues. Germline-derived CDR1 and CDR2 are DFQATT and SNEGSKA (reference sequence). The V and J ends lost 3 bases and 5 bases, in that order; junction bases with no gene match: 5.

This clonotype has at least ten counts. CDR3 in amino acids: CASTQTENYGYTF. As DNA, the CDR3 is TGTGCCAGCACTCAAACAGAGAACTATGGCTACACCTTC. The chain combines TRBV7-9 with TRBJ1-2; D not resolved. CDR3 length: 13 residues. Per germline, CDR1 SEHNR and CDR2 FQNEAQ (reference sequence). Trimming pared 7 bases from V and 2 bases from J, leaving 11 bases between.

This clonotype has a handful of counts. The chain couples TRBV28 to TRBJ2-7; D unresolved. Trimming cost V 6 bases and J 4 bases, with 13 bases left between them. This CDR3 spans 13 amino acids. CDR1 is MDHEN, CDR2 SYDVKM, per germline. As DNA, the CDR3 is TGTGCCAGCAGCCGCGACACGGCATACGAGCAGTACTTC. The encoded protein is CASSRDTAYEQYF.

This clonotype occurred a few times. The chain joins TRBV2 to TRBJ2-1; the D gene is possibly TRBD2 (6 bases). Germline V gene data show CDR1 as SNHLY and CDR2 as FYNNEI. The CDR3 has 16 amino acids. Trimming left V 5 bases short and J 10 bases short, with 24 bases between. The CDR3 here is CASSTEGGNVLREQFF. CDR3 coding DNA: TGTGCCAGCAGTACCGAGGGCGGGAATGTTCTACGGGAGCAGTTCTTC.

The chain recombines TRBV20-1 with TRBJ1-1; possible D gene TRBD1, 6 bases. The CDR3 covers 13 residues. V was cut by 5 bases and J by 0 bases, with 10 bases left in between. Germline CDR1 and CDR2: DFQATT and SNEGSKA (reference sequence). The CDR3 region has the DNA TGCAGTGCTGTCCGACAGGTGAACACTGAAGCTTTCTTT. Translating it yields CSAVRQVNTEAFF.

To note about this clonotype: The germline gene is not matched at one end of the junction; a read error may be the cause. V usage is TRBV18 and J usage is TRBJ2-1; 9 nucleotides agree with TRBD2. This CDR3 has 17 residues. The germline gives CDR1 KGHSH, CDR2 LQKENI. The CDR3 protein is CASSPTLTSGRYNELFF. The CDR3, as DNA: TGTGCCAGCTCACCAACCCTAACTAGCGGGCGATACAATGAGCTGTTCTTC.

With respect to this clonotype: At one end the junction does not follow the germline gene, possibly because of a read error. The chain carries TRBV29-1 and TRBJ1-2; D is perhaps TRBD1 (6 bases). The germline gives CDR1 SQVTM, CDR2 ANQGSEA. The CDR3 extends over 14 amino acids. CDR3 sequence (DNA): TGCAGCGTTCGGGTCGGGGGCTCTACCTATGGCTGCACCTTC. Its protein is CSVRVGGSTYGCTF.

The rearrangement links TRBV3-1 to TRBJ2-7, with TRBD2 matching 9 bases. The CDR3 runs 16 residues. CDR1 LGHDT and CDR2 YNNKEL come from the germline V gene (reference sequence). V trimming: 4 bases; J trimming: 0 bases; junction bases outside the gene matches: 7. The chain's CDR3 is CASSPSLAGTSYEQYF. Written as DNA, the CDR3 is TGTGCCAGCAGCCCCTCCCTAGCGGGGACCTCCTACGAGCAGTACTTC.

This chain connects TRBV5-1 to TRBJ1-6; 7 nucleotides line up with TRBD1. Per the germline V gene, CDR1 is SGHRS and CDR2 is YFSETQ. This CDR3 is 13 amino acids long. V shed 4 bases, J shed 13 bases, and the junction held 8 bases outside the gene matches. The CDR3 region is CASSERTGGPLHF. Written as DNA, the CDR3 is TGCGCCAGCAGCGAACGGACAGGAGGGCCCCTCCACTTT.

The V and J genes are TRBV19 and TRBJ1-1; D may be TRBD1 (5 bases). With 5 bases removed from V and 6 bases from J, the gap between germline ends came to 16 bases. This CDR3 has 14 amino acids. Germline V lookup: CDR1 LNHDA, CDR2 SQIVND (reference sequence). CDR3 DNA: TGTGCCAGTAGTGTTCGGGGAGGGGACGCTGAAGCTTTCTTT. Residues: CASSVRGGDAEAFF.

The V call is TRBV7-2, the J call TRBJ2-7; TRBD2 matches 9 bases. This CDR3 comprises 16 residues. Germline CDR1 reads SGHTA; CDR2 reads FQGNSA. The junction had 11 bases not matched to a gene; V was cut back by 5 bases and J by 3 bases. The CDR3 here is CASSPLTSGGGYEQYF. The CDR3 nucleotides are TGTGCCAGCAGCCCTCTGACTAGCGGAGGGGGCTACGAGCAGTACTTC. The full variable domain, completed using reference TRBV7-2 and TRBJ2-7, is GAGVSQSPSNKVTEKGKDVELRCDPISGHTALYWYRQSLGQGLEFLIYFQGNSAPDKSGLPSDRFSAERTGGSVSTLTIQRTQQEDSAVYLCASSPLTSGGGYEQYFGPGTRLTVT.

V usage is TRBV7-2 and J usage is TRBJ1-5; D remains unclear. The ends were cut back, 6 bases at V and 1 base at J, with 7 bases in the middle. Germline assignment: CDR1 SGHTA and CDR2 FQGNSA. The CDR3 totals 13 residues. The CDR3: CASSFQSNQPQHF. In nucleotides, the CDR3 is TGTGCCAGCAGTTTTCAAAGCAATCAGCCCCAGCATTTT.

V is TRBV27 and J is TRBJ2-1, with 7 bases aligning to TRBD1. Unmatched junction bases numbered 13, after V lost 5 bases and J lost 0 bases. The CDR3 extends over 18 amino acids. Germline V lookup: CDR1 MNHEY, CDR2 SMNVEV (reference sequence). This CDR3 reads CASSPPDRALFSYNEQFF. CDR3 bases: TGTGCCAGCAGTCCGCCCGACAGGGCCCTCTTCTCCTACAATGAGCAGTTCTTC.

This chain joins TRBV7-2 and TRBJ1-2; D remains ambiguous. This CDR3 comprises 17 residues. Trimming left V 1 base short and J 0 bases short, with 15 bases between. In germline, CDR1 is SGHTA, CDR2 FQGNSA. CDR3 in DNA: TGTGCCAGCAGCTTAGTTTCTAGGGCAGTAGCTAACTATGGCTACACCTTC. Translating it yields CASSLVSRAVANYGYTF.

The table lists this clonotype with many counts. The chain uses TRBV29-1 and TRBJ1-2; 7 bases line up with TRBD1. CDR3 length: 16 amino acids. Germline CDR1 is SQVTM and CDR2 is ANQGSEA. V lost 6 bases and J lost 2; bases outside the gene matches: 15. The CDR3 spells CSVVRNRGRINYGYTF. CDR3 DNA sequence: TGCAGCGTCGTCCGGAACAGGGGCCGAATCAACTATGGCTACACCTTC.

About this clonotype itself: One end of the junction does not line up with germline, which may come from a read error. The chain joins TRBV25-1 to TRBJ2-1; D unclear. The germline V gene encodes CDR1 MGHDK and CDR2 SYGVNS. The CDR3 loop spans 15 amino acids. The CDR3 DNA is TGTGCCAGCAGTGATGGGGTAAGCTCCTACAATGGGCAGTTCTTC. Translating gives CASSDGVSSYNGQFF. Drawing the rest from reference TRBV25-1 and TRBJ2-1, the complete variable domain is EADIYQTPRYLVIGTGKKITLECSQTMGHDKMYWYQQDPGMELHLIHYSYGVNSTEKGDLSSESTVSRIRTEHFPLTLESARPSHTSQYLCASSDGVSSYNGQFFGPGTRLTVL.